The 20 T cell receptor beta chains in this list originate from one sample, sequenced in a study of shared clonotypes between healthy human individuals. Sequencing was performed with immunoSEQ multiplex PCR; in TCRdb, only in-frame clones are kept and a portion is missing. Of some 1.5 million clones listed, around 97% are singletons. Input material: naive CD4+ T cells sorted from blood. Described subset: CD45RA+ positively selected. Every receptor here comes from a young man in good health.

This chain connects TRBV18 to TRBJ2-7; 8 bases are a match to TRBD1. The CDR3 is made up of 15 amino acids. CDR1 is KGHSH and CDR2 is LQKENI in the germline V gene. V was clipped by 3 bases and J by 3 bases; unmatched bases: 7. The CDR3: CASSPQRTGGYEQYF. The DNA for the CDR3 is TGTGCCAGCTCACCGCAAAGAACAGGGGGCTACGAGCAGTACTTC.

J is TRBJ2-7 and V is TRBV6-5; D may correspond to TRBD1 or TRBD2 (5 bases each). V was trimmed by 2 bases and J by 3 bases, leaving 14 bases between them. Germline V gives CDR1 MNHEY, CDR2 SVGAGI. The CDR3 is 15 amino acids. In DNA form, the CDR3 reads TGTGCCAGCAGTTACCGGGGACGGCGGAGCTACGAGCAGTACTTC. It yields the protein CASSYRGRRSYEQYF.

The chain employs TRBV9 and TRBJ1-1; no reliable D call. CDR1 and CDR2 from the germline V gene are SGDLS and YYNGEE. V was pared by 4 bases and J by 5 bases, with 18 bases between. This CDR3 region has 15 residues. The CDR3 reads CASSTFLTSNTEAFF. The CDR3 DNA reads TGTGCCAGCAGCACGTTCCTGACCTCTAATACTGAAGCTTTCTTT.

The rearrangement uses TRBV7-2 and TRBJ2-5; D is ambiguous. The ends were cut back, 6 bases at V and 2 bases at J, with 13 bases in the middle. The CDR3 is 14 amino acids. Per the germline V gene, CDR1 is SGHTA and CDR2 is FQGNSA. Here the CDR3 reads CASSKRQIQETQYF. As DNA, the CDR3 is TGTGCCAGCAGTAAGAGGCAGATACAAGAGACCCAGTACTTC.

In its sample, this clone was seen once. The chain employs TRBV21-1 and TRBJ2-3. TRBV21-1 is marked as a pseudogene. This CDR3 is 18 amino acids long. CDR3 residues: CASSKAEGQGKGTDTQYF. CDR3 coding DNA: TGTGCCAGCAGCAAAGCCGAGGGGCAGGGCAAGGGCACAGATACGCAGTATTTT.

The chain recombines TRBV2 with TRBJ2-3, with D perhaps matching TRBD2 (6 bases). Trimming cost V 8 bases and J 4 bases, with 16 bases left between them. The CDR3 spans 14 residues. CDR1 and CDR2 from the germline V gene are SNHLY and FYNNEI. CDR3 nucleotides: TGTGCCAGCGTCAGTGGAGGGGACCCAGATACGCAGTATTTT. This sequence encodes CASVSGGDPDTQYF.

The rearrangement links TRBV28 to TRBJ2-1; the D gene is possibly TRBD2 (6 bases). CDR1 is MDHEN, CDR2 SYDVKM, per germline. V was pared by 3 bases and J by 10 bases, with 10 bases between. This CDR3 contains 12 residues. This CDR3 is CASSFLGLEQFF. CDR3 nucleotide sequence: TGTGCCAGCAGTTTCCTCGGACTAGAGCAGTTCTTC.

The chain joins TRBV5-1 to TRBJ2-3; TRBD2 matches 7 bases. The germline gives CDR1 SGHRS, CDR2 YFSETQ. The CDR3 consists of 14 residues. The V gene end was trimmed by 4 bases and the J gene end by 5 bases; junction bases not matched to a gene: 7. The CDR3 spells CASSPQPGGDTQYF. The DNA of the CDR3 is TGCGCCAGCAGCCCCCAACCGGGGGGAGATACGCAGTATTTT. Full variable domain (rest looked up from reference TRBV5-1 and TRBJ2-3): KAGVTQTPRYLIKTRGQQVTLSCSPISGHRSVSWYQQTPGQGLQFLFEYFSETQRNKGNFPGRFSGRQFSNSRSEMNVSTLELGDSALYLCASSPQPGGDTQYFGPGTRLTVL.

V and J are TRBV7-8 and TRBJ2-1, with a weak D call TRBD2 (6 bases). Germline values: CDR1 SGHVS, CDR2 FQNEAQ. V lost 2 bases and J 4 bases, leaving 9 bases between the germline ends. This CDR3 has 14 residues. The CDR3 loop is CASSLLRGYNEQFF. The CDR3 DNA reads TGTGCCAGCAGCTTATTACGGGGGTACAATGAGCAGTTCTTC.

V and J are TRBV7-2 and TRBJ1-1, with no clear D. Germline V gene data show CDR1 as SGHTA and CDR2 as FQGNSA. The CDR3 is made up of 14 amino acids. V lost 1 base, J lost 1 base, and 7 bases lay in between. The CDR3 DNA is TGTGCCAGCAGCTTAGTCCGTTGGAACACTGAAGCTTTCTTT. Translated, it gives CASSLVRWNTEAFF.

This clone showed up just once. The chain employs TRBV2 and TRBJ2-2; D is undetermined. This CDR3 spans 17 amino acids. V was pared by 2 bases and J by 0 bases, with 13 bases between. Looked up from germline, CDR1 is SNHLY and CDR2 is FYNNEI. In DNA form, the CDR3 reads TGTGCCAGCAGTGAATTTGCGGCGGCTGCGAACACCGGGGAGCTGTTTTTT. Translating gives CASSEFAAAANTGELFF.

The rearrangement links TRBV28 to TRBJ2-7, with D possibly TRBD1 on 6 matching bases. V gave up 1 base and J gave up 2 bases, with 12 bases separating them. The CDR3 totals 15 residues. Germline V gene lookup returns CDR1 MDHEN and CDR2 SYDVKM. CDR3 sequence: CASSLFDRLAYEQYF. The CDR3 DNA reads TGTGCCAGCAGTTTATTTGACAGGTTAGCCTACGAGCAGTACTTC.

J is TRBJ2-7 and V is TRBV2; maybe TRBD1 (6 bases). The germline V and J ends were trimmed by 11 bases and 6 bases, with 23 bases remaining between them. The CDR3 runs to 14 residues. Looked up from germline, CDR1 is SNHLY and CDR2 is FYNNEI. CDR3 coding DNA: TGTGCCGCATCCCCGACAGGAATCACGGGCGAGCAGTACTTC. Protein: CAASPTGITGEQYF.

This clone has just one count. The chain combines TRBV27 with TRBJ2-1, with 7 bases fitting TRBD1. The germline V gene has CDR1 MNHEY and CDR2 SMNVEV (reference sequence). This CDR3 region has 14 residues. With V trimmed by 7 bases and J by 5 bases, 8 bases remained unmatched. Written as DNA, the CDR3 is TGTGCCAGCACTTGGGACAGACAAGACAATGAGCAGTTCTTC. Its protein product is CASTWDRQDNEQFF.

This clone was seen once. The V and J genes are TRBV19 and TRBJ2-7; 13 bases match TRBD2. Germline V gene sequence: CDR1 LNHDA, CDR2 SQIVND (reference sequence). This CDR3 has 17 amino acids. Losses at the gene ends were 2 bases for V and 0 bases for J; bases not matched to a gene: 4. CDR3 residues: CASSIPRTSGGSYEQYF. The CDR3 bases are TGTGCCAGTAGTATACCCCGGACTAGCGGGGGCTCCTACGAGCAGTACTTC. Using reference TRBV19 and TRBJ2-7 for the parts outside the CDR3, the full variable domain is DGGITQSPKYLFRKEGQNVTLSCEQNLNHDAMYWYRQDPGQGLRLIYYSQIVNDFQKGDIAEGYSVSREKKESFPLTVTSAQKNPTAFYLCASSIPRTSGGSYEQYFGPGTRLTVT.

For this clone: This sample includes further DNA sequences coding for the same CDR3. This CDR3 is CATSRDPRGNTEAFF. The DNA for the CDR3 is TGTGCCACCAGCAGAGATCCTCGGGGGAACACTGAAGCTTTCTTT. This chain connects TRBV15 to TRBJ1-1, with D hard to call. Trimming pared 0 bases from V and 1 base from J, leaving 9 bases between. The CDR3 sequence is 15 residues long. Germline CDR1 reads LNHNV; CDR2 reads YYDKDF (reference sequence).

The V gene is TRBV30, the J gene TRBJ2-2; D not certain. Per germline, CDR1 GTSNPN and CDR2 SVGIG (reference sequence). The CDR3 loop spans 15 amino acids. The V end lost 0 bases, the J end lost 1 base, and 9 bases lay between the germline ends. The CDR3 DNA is TGTGCCTGGAGTGTACGGGCTGGGAACACCGGGGAGCTGTTTTTT. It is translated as CAWSVRAGNTGELFF.

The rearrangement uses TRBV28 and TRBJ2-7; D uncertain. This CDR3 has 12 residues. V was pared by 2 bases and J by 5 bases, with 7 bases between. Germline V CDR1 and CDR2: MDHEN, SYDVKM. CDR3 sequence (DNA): TGTGCCAGCAGTTTAGCCCTCGACGAGCAGTACTTC. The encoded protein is CASSLALDEQYF.

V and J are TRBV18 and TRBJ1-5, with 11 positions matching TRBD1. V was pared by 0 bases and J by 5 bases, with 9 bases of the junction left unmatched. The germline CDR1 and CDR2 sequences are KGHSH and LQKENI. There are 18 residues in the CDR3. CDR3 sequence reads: CASSPPVGTGGWDQPQHF. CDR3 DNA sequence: TGTGCCAGCTCACCACCGGTAGGGACAGGGGGTTGGGATCAGCCCCAGCATTTT.

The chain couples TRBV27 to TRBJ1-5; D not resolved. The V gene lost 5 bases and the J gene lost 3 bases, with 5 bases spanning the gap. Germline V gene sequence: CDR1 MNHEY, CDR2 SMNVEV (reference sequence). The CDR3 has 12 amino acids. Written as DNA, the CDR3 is TGTGCCAGCAGTCGAACCAATCAGCCCCAGCATTTT. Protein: CASSRTNQPQHF.